These T cell receptor beta chains were read from a single sample in a study of blood T cell repertoires in COVID-19. Sequencing was performed with immunoSEQ multiplex PCR; in TCRdb, only in-frame clones are kept and a portion is missing. Here the sample spans some 250,000 clones, around 90% being singletons. Sequencing input: peripheral blood. Receptors were obtained from a man between 60 and 70 years old who had recovered from COVID-19. CDR3s leave out the opening cysteine and the closing phenylalanine or tryptophan. The D gene is left open where the match is weak.

>TRBD1|TRBV11-2
ASSLRGQNPQETQY
>-|TRBV6-2/TRBV6-3
ASSPPAGSGANVLT
>TRBD1|TRBV6-5
ASRTGTGVVRELF
>-|TRBV4-2
ASSRGGDATNEKLF
>-|TRBV27
ASSLWGGDTEAF
>TRBD1|TRBV6-6
ASRGGVGTGELF
>-|TRBV3-1/TRBV3-2
ASSQGRGPLYGYT
>-|TRBV4-2
ASSQGASGANVLT
>-|TRBV18
ASSPGGGTNYGYT
>TRBD1|TRBV5-4
ASSRPDRGSQGAF
>-|TRBV15
ATGRRGAKNIQY